A single sample is the source of the 23 T cell receptor beta chains below, sequenced in a study of blood T cell repertoires in COVID-19. Produced via immunoSEQ multiplex PCR; TCRdb's table is partial and in-frame only. The sample includes under 300,000 clones, roughly 80% of them seen just once. Sequenced: peripheral blood. The receptors were sampled from a woman younger than 35 with acute or convalescent COVID-19.

The chain uses TRBV6-2 or TRBV6-3 and TRBJ2-7; weak D call: TRBD2 (6 bases). The CDR3 length is 13 residues. The V end lost 5 bases, the J end lost 8 bases, and 16 bases lay between the germline ends. The V gene's germline CDR1 is MNHEY and CDR2 SVGEGT. CDR3 loop: CASSREQLAQQYF. DNA of the CDR3: TGTGCCAGCAGTCGCGAGCAACTAGCCCAGCAGTACTTC.

The rearrangement joins TRBV7-2 to TRBJ2-5, with 14 nucleotides matching TRBD2. V lost 3 bases, J lost 1 base, and 4 bases stayed unmatched. Germline values: CDR1 SGHTA, CDR2 FQGNSA. The CDR3 sequence is 17 residues long. CDR3 protein: CASSLGLAGVSQETQYF. CDR3 nucleotides: TGTGCCAGCAGCTTGGGACTAGCGGGAGTTTCCCAAGAGACCCAGTACTTC.

In its sample, this clone was seen once. The chain joins TRBV28 to TRBJ2-1; the D gene is possibly TRBD1 (5 bases). This CDR3 has 14 residues. Trimming pared 5 bases from V and 2 bases from J, leaving 10 bases between. Germline V CDR1 and CDR2: MDHEN, SYDVKM. Here the CDR3 DNA reads TGTGCCAGCAGTGGGGCAGCAGCCTACAATGAGCAGTTCTTC. Translation: CASSGAAAYNEQFF.

This chain uses TRBV6-5 with TRBJ2-7, with 12 bases aligning to TRBD2. The CDR3 consists of 15 residues. V was pared by 5 bases and J by 7 bases, with 9 bases of the junction left unmatched. In germline, CDR1 is MNHEY, CDR2 SVGAGI. In DNA form, the CDR3 reads TGTGCCAGCAGTACCCGACTAGCGGGAGTGGGTGAGCAGTACTTC. Encoded protein: CASSTRLAGVGEQYF.

In its sample, this clone was seen once. This rearrangement joins TRBV7-9 to TRBJ1-2; maybe TRBD1 (5 bases). V lost 1 base to trimming and J lost 7 bases, with 16 bases between them. Per the germline V gene, CDR1 is SEHNR and CDR2 is FQNEAQ (reference sequence). The CDR3 length is 15 residues. CDR3 in amino acids: CASSLDPGRDSGYTF. In DNA form, the CDR3 reads TGTGCCAGCAGCTTAGATCCGGGGCGGGATAGTGGCTACACCTTC. The full variable domain, in which reference TRBV7-9 and TRBJ1-2 provide the parts outside the CDR3, is DTGVSQNPRHKITKRGQNVTFRCDPISEHNRLYWYRQTLGQGPEFLTYFQNEAQLEKSRLLSDRFSAERPKGSFSTLEIQRTEQGDSAMYLCASSLDPGRDSGYTFGSGTRLTVV.

In its sample, this clone was seen a few times. The gene calls are TRBV19 and TRBJ2-3, with a possible D match to TRBD2 (6 bases). CDR1 and CDR2 (germline): LNHDA, SQIVND (reference sequence). The CDR3 sequence is 19 residues long. V was cut by 3 bases and J by 0 bases, with 22 bases left in between. CDR3 sequence reads: CASSIGLLGGAPSTDTQYF. CDR3 nucleotides: TGTGCCAGTAGTATCGGTTTGTTGGGCGGGGCCCCTAGCACAGATACGCAGTATTTT.

This sequence joins TRBV3-1 (or the pseudogene TRBV3-2) and TRBJ1-1, with 8 nucleotides matching TRBD1. J lost 8 bases, V lost 0 bases, and 14 bases had no gene match. The germline CDR1 and CDR2 sequences are LGHDT and YNNKEL (reference sequence). The CDR3 consists of 17 residues. The CDR3 region has the DNA TGTGCCAGCAGCCAAGATTGGGGACAGGCCCAAGTGGGAGAAGCTTTCTTT. Encoded protein: CASSQDWGQAQVGEAFF.

The chain joins TRBV27 to TRBJ2-1, with D possibly being TRBD2 (5 bases). Trimming pared 7 bases from V and 0 bases from J, leaving 10 bases between. This CDR3 has 14 amino acids. The V gene's germline CDR1 is MNHEY and CDR2 SMNVEV (reference sequence). CDR3: CASTRGSSYNEQFF. For the CDR3, the DNA is TGTGCCAGCACCCGTGGGAGCTCCTACAATGAGCAGTTCTTC.

This clone has just one count. CDR3 DNA sequence: TGCGCCAGCAGGAAGACAGGGGAGAGCGATGAGCAGTTCTTC. Its translation: CASRKTGESDEQFF. The V and J genes are TRBV5-1 and TRBJ2-1, with 8 bases aligning to TRBD1. Trimming at V came to 5 bases and at J to 8 bases, leaving 9 bases not matched to a gene. Germline-derived CDR1 and CDR2 are SGHRS and YFSETQ. The CDR3 runs to 14 residues.

V is TRBV2 and J is TRBJ2-7, with D hard to call. This CDR3 has 11 residues. The V end lost 6 bases, the J end lost 2 bases, and 5 bases lay between the germline ends. The germline V gene encodes CDR1 SNHLY and CDR2 FYNNEI. The CDR3 loop is CASSRAYEQYF. In nucleotides, the CDR3 is TGTGCCAGCAGCCGAGCCTACGAGCAGTACTTC.

The V call is TRBV30, the J call TRBJ1-6, with D tentatively TRBD1 (6 bases). V was shortened by 5 bases and J by 9 bases, with 17 bases between the two germline ends. Germline CDR1 reads GTSNPN; CDR2 reads SVGIG (reference sequence). This CDR3 has 14 amino acids. Here the CDR3 reads CAWCGVQGTSPLHF. For the CDR3, the DNA is TGTGCCTGGTGCGGCGTCCAGGGGACTTCACCCCTCCACTTT.

The V and J genes are TRBV6-5 and TRBJ2-1; 7 bases are shared with TRBD1. Losses at the gene ends were 6 bases for V and 7 bases for J; bases not matched to a gene: 9. This CDR3 has 14 residues. The germline V gene encodes CDR1 MNHEY and CDR2 SVGAGI. The CDR3 DNA follows: TGTGCCAGCAGGACAGGGTCTATGGGGAATGAGCAGTTCTTC. Translating gives CASRTGSMGNEQFF.

The chain joins TRBV18 to TRBJ1-2; TRBD1 is a possible D gene (6 bases). Per the germline V gene, CDR1 is KGHSH and CDR2 is LQKENI. V was cut by 2 bases and J by 3 bases, with 10 bases left in between. The CDR3 extends over 14 amino acids. The DNA for the CDR3 is TGTGCCAGCTCACCATCATCAGGGGACTATGGCTACACCTTC. This gives the protein CASSPSSGDYGYTF. Full variable domain (missing parts from reference TRBV18 and TRBJ1-2): NAGVMQNPRHLVRRRGQEARLRCSPMKGHSHVYWYRQLPEEGLKFMVYLQKENIIDESGMPKERFSAEFPKEGPSILRIQQVVRGDSAAYFCASSPSSGDYGYTFGSGTRLTVV.

This chain uses TRBV6-5 with TRBJ1-2, with D uncertain. In germline, CDR1 is MNHEY, CDR2 SVGAGI. With 6 bases removed from V and 4 bases from J, the gap between germline ends came to 9 bases. This CDR3 has 12 residues. CDR3 loop: CASRQPSYGYTF. The CDR3 region has the DNA TGTGCCAGCAGACAGCCCTCCTATGGCTACACCTTC.

This clone was counted only a few times. CDR3 sequence (DNA): TGTGCCAGCAGCTCCAGGGGGCGACTCTATGGCTACACCTTC. Translated, it gives CASSSRGRLYGYTF. The chain recombines TRBV7-8 with TRBJ1-2, with TRBD1 matching 8 bases. After removal of 4 bases from V and 4 bases from J, the junction contained 5 bases not matched to a gene. This CDR3 contains 14 residues. Germline values: CDR1 SGHVS, CDR2 FQNEAQ.

This sequence joins TRBV7-6 and TRBJ2-1, with TRBD2 matching 12 bases. The ends lost 1 base at V and 8 bases at J; junction bases unmatched: 6. The CDR3 totals 16 residues. CDR1 and CDR2 (germline): SGHVS, FNYEAQ. CDR3 DNA sequence: TGTGCCAGCAGCTTAGGGGCGACTAGCGGGAGCTATGAGCAGTTCTTC. This gives the protein CASSLGATSGSYEQFF.

The chain links TRBV5-1 to TRBJ1-4; D is possibly TRBD1 (5 bases). Trimming cost V 4 bases and J 11 bases, with 18 bases left between them. The CDR3 spans 14 residues. Per germline, CDR1 SGHRS and CDR2 YFSETQ. The CDR3: CASSPRPGGEKLFF. CDR3 DNA sequence: TGCGCCAGCAGCCCACGACCCGGGGGGGAGAAACTGTTTTTT.

The V and J genes are TRBV6-5 and TRBJ1-3; D perhaps matches TRBD1 (5 bases). There are 14 residues in the CDR3. Germline V gene lookup returns CDR1 MNHEY and CDR2 SVGAGI. Between the trimmed V and J ends, which lost 9 bases and 0 bases, there was a span of 12 bases. CDR3 in DNA: TGTGCCAGTTCGCCAGGGATCTCTGGAAACACCATATATTTT. Translated: CASSPGISGNTIYF.

The rearrangement links TRBV27 to TRBJ2-7; D gene ambiguous. CDR3 size: 11 residues. V lost 6 bases and J 5 bases, leaving 8 bases between the germline ends. Per the germline V gene, CDR1 is MNHEY and CDR2 is SMNVEV (reference sequence). The CDR3 nucleotides read TGTGCCAGCAGCAAACACCACGAGCAGTACTTC. Translation: CASSKHHEQYF.

The rearrangement uses TRBV7-2 and TRBJ1-6; D not resolved. The germline CDR1 and CDR2 sequences are SGHTA and FQGNSA. The V end was cut by 1 base, the J end by 10 bases, with 8 bases between. The length of the CDR3 is 13 residues. CDR3 sequence: CASSLVVESPLHF. Here the CDR3 DNA reads TGTGCCAGCAGCTTAGTGGTGGAGTCACCCCTCCACTTT.

The chain carries TRBV18 and TRBJ2-7; tentatively, D is TRBD1 (6 bases). CDR1 and CDR2 (germline): KGHSH, LQKENI. The CDR3 has 15 amino acids. The V end was cut by 6 bases, the J end by 2 bases, with 17 bases between. As DNA, the CDR3 is TGTGCCAGCTCGAGGGACAAAGTAGGCCCCTACGAGCAGTACTTC. It is translated as CASSRDKVGPYEQYF.

This sequence joins TRBV11-2 and TRBJ1-1; 9 bases are a match to TRBD1. V shed 4 bases and J 10 bases; nucleotides not matched to a gene: 7. Germline CDR1 reads SGHAT; CDR2 reads FQNNGV. This CDR3 region has 13 residues. CDR3 amino acids: CASSSRGQGGAFF. In nucleotides, the CDR3 is TGTGCCAGCAGCTCCCGGGGACAGGGAGGAGCTTTCTTT. The entire variable domain, with the rest obtained from reference TRBV11-2 and TRBJ1-1, is as follows: EAGVAQSPRYKIIEKRQSVAFWCNPISGHATLYWYQQILGQGPKLLIQFQNNGVVDDSQLPKDRFSAERLKGVDSTLKIQPAKLEDSAVYLCASSSRGQGGAFFGQGTRLTVV.

The CDR3 spells CASSPGTGTYEQYF. In DNA, the CDR3 is TGTGCCAGCTCACCGGGGACAGGGACCTACGAGCAGTACTTC. The chain couples TRBV18 to TRBJ2-7; 9 bases line up with TRBD1. V lost 3 bases to trimming and J lost 2 bases; unmatched junction nucleotides: 2. The germline V gene encodes CDR1 KGHSH and CDR2 LQKENI. The CDR3 is 14 amino acids.